A selection of T cell receptor beta chains follows, all from one sample in a study of T cells after yellow fever vaccination. TCRdb re-called the 5' RACE reads through MiXCR, storing one row per CDR3 protein. The repertoire includes about 300,000 distinct CDR3 sequences, approximately 4% of them detected once, and approximately 24% sits in the top ten. The material was PBMCs, obtained 5 days after the yellow fever booster vaccination. The receptors come from a man between 18 and 35 years old who received the YFV17D yellow fever vaccine. Both conserved end residues are part of each CDR3. Each record gives: J gene, V gene, D gene, clone size, CDR3 protein, CDR3 DNA. A D gene is named only where the DNA matches it firmly. Clone size is not always given. Where it is, it says once, few, many or a class for expanded clones.

>TRBJ2-5|TRBV28|TRBD2|many
CASSSWGRGGRETQYF
TGTGCCAGCAGTTCCTGGGGTCGGGGGGGGCGAGAGACCCAGTACTTC
>TRBJ1-3|TRBV7-9|NA|many
CASSWSVSGNTIYF
TGTGCCAGCAGCTGGAGCGTCTCTGGAAACACCATATATTTT
>TRBJ1-6|TRBV12-3/TRBV12-4|TRBD1|few
CASSMEGANSPLHF
TGTGCCAGCAGTATGGAGGGGGCAAATTCACCCCTCCACTTT
>TRBJ2-7|TRBV20-1|NA|few
CSASMAQISYEQYF
TGCAGTGCTAGTATGGCCCAGATCTCCTACGAGCAGTACTTC
>TRBJ1-1|TRBV7-8|TRBD1|NA
CASSSTGAGGTEAFF
TGTGCCAGCAGTTCCACAGGGGCCGGGGGCACTGAAGCTTTCTTT
>TRBJ2-3|TRBV20-1|NA|many
CSARGPLSGSTDTQYF
TGCAGTGCTAGAGGGCCTTTGTCGGGTAGCACAGATACGCAGTATTTT
>TRBJ2-5|TRBV7-9|TRBD1|NA
CASSLTTGQETQYF
TGTGCCAGCAGCTTAACGACAGGGCAAGAGACCCAGTACTTC
>TRBJ2-3|TRBV5-1|NA|many
CASSLVPGGADTQYF
TGCGCCAGCAGCTTGGTACCTGGTGGGGCAGATACGCAGTATTTT
>TRBJ2-7|TRBV7-9|NA|many
CASSLGVLDEQYF
TGTGCCAGCAGCTTGGGGGTATTGGACGAGCAGTACTTC
>TRBJ2-2|TRBV5-6|TRBD2|few
CASSVVLAGTGELFF
TGTGCCAGCAGCGTCGTATTAGCGGGTACCGGGGAGCTGTTTTTT
>TRBJ2-6|TRBV6-1|NA|NA
CASSEGVAGANVLTF
TGTGCCAGCAGTGAAGGGGTGGCAGGGGCCAACGTCCTGACTTTC
>TRBJ1-2|TRBV18|NA|few
CASSPDRMGGYGYTF
TGTGCCAGCTCACCGGACAGAATGGGTGGCTATGGCTACACCTTC
>TRBJ1-5|TRBV6-5|NA|many
CASSYSPGDGQPQHF
TGTGCCAGCAGTTACTCGCCAGGGGATGGACAGCCCCAGCATTTT
>TRBJ2-5|TRBV4-3|TRBD2|many
CASSQAYKGLAQETQYF
TGCGCCAGCAGCCAAGCTTACAAAGGACTAGCGCAAGAGACCCAGTACTTC
>TRBJ2-3|TRBV24-1|NA|few
CATSDLWQGTDTQYF
TGTGCCACCAGTGATTTATGGCAGGGAACAGATACGCAGTATTTT
>TRBJ2-1|TRBV7-9|NA|few
CASSFDGLAGQFF
TGTGCCAGCAGCTTCGACGGCCTGGCGGGGCAGTTCTTC
>TRBJ2-6|TRBV12-3/TRBV12-4|NA|many
CASSLGRGRAGANVLTF
TGTGCCAGCAGTTTGGGCAGGGGACGGGCTGGGGCCAACGTCCTGACTTTC
>TRBJ2-3|TRBV4-1|TRBD2|many
CASSPLSGLAGAKDTQYF
TGCGCCAGCAGCCCATTGAGCGGACTAGCGGGGGCCAAAGATACGCAGTATTTT
>TRBJ2-2|TRBV24-1|TRBD1|NA
CATSTVPGQGTDTGELFF
TGTGCCACCTCCACAGTCCCGGGACAGGGGACGGACACCGGGGAGCTGTTTTTT
>TRBJ1-4|TRBV5-4|TRBD1|few
CASSAVQGNNEKLFF
TGTGCCAGCAGCGCAGTACAGGGGAATAATGAAAAACTGTTTTTT
>TRBJ2-1|TRBV4-2|NA|few
CASSQEGAPSYNEQFF
TGTGCCAGCAGCCAAGAAGGCGCGCCCTCCTACAATGAGCAGTTCTTC
>TRBJ2-5|TRBV5-1|NA|many
CASSRAAEAETQYF
TGCGCCAGCAGCCGGGCCGCGGAAGCAGAGACCCAGTACTTC
>TRBJ1-2|TRBV7-8|NA|few
CASSLVATLFNYGYTF
TGTGCCAGCAGCTTAGTTGCTACTCTGTTTAACTATGGCTACACCTTC
>TRBJ1-5|TRBV16|TRBD1|NA
CASSQSGQGGQPQHF
TGTGCCAGCAGCCAATCTGGGCAAGGGGGCCAGCCCCAGCATTTT
>TRBJ2-3|TRBV24-1|NA|many
CATSDSDTQYF
TGTGCCACCAGTGATTCGGATACGCAGTATTTT
>TRBJ2-7|TRBV18|NA|many
CASSPGVGRGGDEQYF
TGTGCCAGCTCACCAGGTGTCGGAAGGGGGGGAGACGAGCAGTACTTC
>TRBJ2-3|TRBV27|TRBD2|few
CASSQLAGGFTDTQYF
TGTGCCAGCAGCCAACTAGCGGGGGGTTTCACAGATACGCAGTATTTT
>TRBJ2-7|TRBV5-1|NA|few
CASTPTSPASSYEQYF
TGCGCCAGCACTCCCACCTCTCCCGCTAGCTCCTACGAGCAGTACTTC
>TRBJ2-1|TRBV19|NA|few
CASSITSYNEQFF
TGTGCCAGTAGTATTACGAGCTACAATGAGCAGTTCTTC
>TRBJ2-3|TRBV29-1|NA|NA
CSVARSTDTQYF
TGCAGCGTGGCTAGGAGCACAGATACGCAGTATTTT
>TRBJ1-5|TRBV20-1|TRBD1|few
CSARAPGTGVFYQPQHF
TGCAGTGCTAGAGCACCGGGAACAGGGGTGTTCTATCAGCCCCAGCATTTT
>TRBJ2-5|TRBV29-1|NA|NA
CSVDDEGNRETQYF
TGCAGCGTTGACGATGAAGGAAACCGGGAGACCCAGTACTTC
>TRBJ2-7|TRBV20-1|NA|few
CSARDLQRDEQYF
TGCAGTGCTAGAGACCTTCAGCGGGACGAGCAGTACTTC
>TRBJ1-1|TRBV30|NA|few
CASAWTERDEAFF
TGTGCCTCCGCCTGGACAGAAAGGGATGAAGCTTTCTTT
>TRBJ2-5|TRBV2|NA|few
CASSGGGSETQYF
TGTGCCAGCAGTGGTGGCGGTTCCGAGACCCAGTACTTC